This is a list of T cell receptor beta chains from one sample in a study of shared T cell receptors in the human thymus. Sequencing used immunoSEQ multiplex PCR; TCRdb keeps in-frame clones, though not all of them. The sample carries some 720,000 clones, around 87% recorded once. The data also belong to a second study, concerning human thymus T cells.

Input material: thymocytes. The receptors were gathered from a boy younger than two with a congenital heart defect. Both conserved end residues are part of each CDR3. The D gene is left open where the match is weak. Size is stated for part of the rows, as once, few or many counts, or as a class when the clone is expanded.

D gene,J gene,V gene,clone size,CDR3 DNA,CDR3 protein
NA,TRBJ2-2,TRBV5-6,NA,TGTGCCAGCAGCTTGGAAGGGACACCGACCGGGGAGCTGTTTTTT,CASSLEGTPTGELFF
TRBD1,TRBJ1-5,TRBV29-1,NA,TGCAGCGTTGTGACAGGGGCTCACCAGCCCCAGCATTTT,CSVVTGAHQPQHF
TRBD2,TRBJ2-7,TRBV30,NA,TGTGCCTGGAGTGTAAATACTAGCGGGAGGGAATCCCACGAGCAGTACTTC,CAWSVNTSGRESHEQYF
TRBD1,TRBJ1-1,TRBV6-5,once,TGTGCCAGCAGTATACAGGGGGCGAACACTGAAGCTTTCTTT,CASSIQGANTEAFF
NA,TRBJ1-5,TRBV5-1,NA,TGCGCCAGCAGCTTGGACGGACAGATTCAGCCCCAGCATTTT,CASSLDGQIQPQHF
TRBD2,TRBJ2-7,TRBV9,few,TGTGCCAGCAGCCGAGGAATAGCGGGAGGGCCCTACGAGCAGTACTTC,CASSRGIAGGPYEQYF
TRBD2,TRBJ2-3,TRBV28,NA,TGTGCCAGCAGTTCGGGACTAGACCTAGATACGCAGTATTTT,CASSSGLDLDTQYF
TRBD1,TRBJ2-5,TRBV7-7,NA,TGTGCCAGCAGCCCGGACAGGGGGACCCAGTACTTC,CASSPDRGTQYF
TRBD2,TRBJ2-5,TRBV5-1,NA,TGCGCCAGCAGCTTGGGCCCTAGCGGCCAAGAGACCCAGTACTTC,CASSLGPSGQETQYF
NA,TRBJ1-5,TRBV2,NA,TGTGCCAGCAGGAATCCCACAGGATCGTCCCAGCATTTT,CASRNPTGSSQHF
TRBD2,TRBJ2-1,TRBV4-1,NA,TGCGCCAGCAGCCCGCTAGCGGGAGAGGGCAATGAGCAGTTCTTC,CASSPLAGEGNEQFF
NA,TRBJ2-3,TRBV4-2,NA,TGTGCCAGCAGCCAGGAGGACTTGCCCACAGATACGCAGTATTTT,CASSQEDLPTDTQYF
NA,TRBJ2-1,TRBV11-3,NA,TGTGCCAGCAGCTTGGTCGGTAACAATGAGCAGTTCTTC,CASSLVGNNEQFF
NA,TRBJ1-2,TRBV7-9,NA,TGTGCCAGCAGCTTAGCAGGGGATATTTATGGCTACACCTTC,CASSLAGDIYGYTF
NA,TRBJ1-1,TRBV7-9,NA,TGTGCCAGCAGCTTAGAGGGGGTTAAGGGCACTGAAGCTTTCTTT,CASSLEGVKGTEAFF
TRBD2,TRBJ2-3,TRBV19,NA,TGTGCCAGCCCCCGGGGGGGCCCGCCAGATACGCAGTATTTT,CASPRGGPPDTQYF
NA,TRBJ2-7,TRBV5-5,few,TGTGCCAGCAGCCATCTAACCGGGACTCCTTACTCCTACGAGCAGTACTTC,CASSHLTGTPYSYEQYF
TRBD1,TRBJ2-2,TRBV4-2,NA,TGTGCCAGCAGCGCGGGGACAGGGGGTTTCACCGGGGAGCTGTTTTTT,CASSAGTGGFTGELFF
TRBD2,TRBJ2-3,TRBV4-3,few,TGCGCCAGCAGCCAAGAACTAGCGGGAGGGGAAGATACGCAGTATTTT,CASSQELAGGEDTQYF
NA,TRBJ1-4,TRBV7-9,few,TGTGCCAGCAGCTTAGTCCAGGGTGAAAAACTGTTTTTT,CASSLVQGEKLFF
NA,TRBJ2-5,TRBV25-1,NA,TGTGCCAGCAGCGAAACCGGACAGAACCAAGAGACCCAGTACTTC,CASSETGQNQETQYF
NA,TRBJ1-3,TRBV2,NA,TGTGCCAGCAGTGAAGTCACAGGGTTAGGGAGCTCTGGAAACACCATATATTTT,CASSEVTGLGSSGNTIYF